Listed below are T cell receptor beta chains from one sample, sequenced in a study of PD-1 blockade in mismatch repair-deficient tumors. Libraries were prepared by immunoSEQ multiplex PCR; TCRdb keeps only in-frame clonotypes and omits some of them. The sample holds more than 12,000 clones, around 84% seen once. These receptors lack a known antigen. The specimen was cells cultured in vitro, collected from a patient treated with pembrolizumab. Receptors originate from an adult with mismatch repair-deficient cancer. Each CDR3 is given with its conserved first and last residue. A D gene is named only where the DNA matches it firmly. Size is omitted from some rows. Given values are once, few, many or a class for expanded clones.

D gene | J gene | V gene | clone size | CDR3 DNA | CDR3 protein
TRBD1 | TRBJ2-1 | TRBV27 | NA | TGTGCCAGCAGTTTATCTCCCCGGGGACAGGGGTTTTACAATGAGCAGTTCTTC | CASSLSPRGQGFYNEQFF
TRBD2 | TRBJ2-7 | TRBV6-5 | NA | TGTGCCAGCACGTCGGGACTAGCGGGAGCGTCGCGGTACTTC | CASTSGLAGASRYF
TRBD1 | TRBJ2-3 | TRBV5-1 | NA | TGCGCCAGCAGCTTCTCGGGGACAGGGGGCACAGATACGCAGTATTTT | CASSFSGTGGTDTQYF
NA | TRBJ1-1 | TRBV29-1 | NA | TGCAGCGTTGTTGGCCGCGACACTGAAGCTTTCTTT | CSVVGRDTEAFF
TRBD1 | TRBJ2-7 | TRBV5-4 | NA | TGTGCCAGCAGCCTACGGACAGGGCTCACGAAAGAGCAGTACTTC | CASSLRTGLTKEQYF
NA | TRBJ1-2 | TRBV7-9 | NA | TGTGCCAGCAGCTCTGAAGGGGGCTACACCTTC | CASSSEGGYTF
NA | TRBJ1-2 | TRBV28 | NA | TGTGCCAGCAAGACGCAGGACAGTAACTATGGCTACACCTTC | CASKTQDSNYGYTF
NA | TRBJ2-1 | TRBV11-2 | NA | TGTGCCAGCAGCCCTGGGGCATCCTCTACATTTTTCTTC | CASSPGASSTFFF
TRBD2 | TRBJ2-3 | TRBV13 | few | TGTGCCAGCAGCTCACTAGCGGGAGTCCAAGATACGCAGTATTTT | CASSSLAGVQDTQYF
TRBD1 | TRBJ1-1 | TRBV15 | NA | TGTGCCACCAGCAGAGGGCAGGGGGGGCTGAACACTGAAGCTTTCTTT | CATSRGQGGLNTEAFF
TRBD2 | TRBJ2-7 | TRBV10-1 | NA | TGCGCCAGCAGTGACAGCGGGGGGAGCTCCTACGAGCAGTACTTC | CASSDSGGSSYEQYF
NA | TRBJ2-7 | TRBV28 | NA | TGTGCCAGCAGTTACCTTGGGAAGCAGTACTTC | CASSYLGKQYF
TRBD2 | TRBJ2-1 | TRBV5-1 | NA | TGCGCCAGCAGTTGGGGACTAGCGCTCAACAATGAGCAGTTCTTC | CASSWGLALNNEQFF
NA | TRBJ2-3 | TRBV9 | NA | TGTGCCAGCAGCCCTAGCACAGATACGCAGTATTTT | CASSPSTDTQYF
NA | TRBJ2-3 | TRBV5-4 | NA | TGTGCCAGCAGCTGGGGAGGGAAGGGGGGCCTATGGGCAGATACGCAGTATTTT | CASSWGGKGGLWADTQYF
TRBD2 | TRBJ2-7 | TRBV7-2 | NA | TGTGCCAGCAGCTTAGAACTAGCGGGAGGGCCGCCCTACGAGCAGTACTTC | CASSLELAGGPPYEQYF
NA | TRBJ1-1 | TRBV29-1 | NA | TGCAGCGTGAGGGGGGACACTGAAGCTTTCTTT | CSVRGDTEAFF
TRBD2 | TRBJ2-1 | TRBV28 | NA | TGTGCCAGCAGTCCCCGCAGCGGGAGAGGGTACAATGAGCAGTTCTTC | CASSPRSGRGYNEQFF
NA | TRBJ1-1 | TRBV9 | NA | TGTGCCAGCAGCGTCGGGGTGGGCACTGAAGCTTTCTTT | CASSVGVGTEAFF
NA | TRBJ2-2 | TRBV15 | NA | TGTGCCACCAGCAGAGCACCAGGGATCGCCGCCACCGGGGAGCTGTTTTTT | CATSRAPGIAATGELFF
NA | TRBJ2-7 | TRBV28 | NA | TGTGCCAGCAGCCTAGAGTACTACGAGCAGTACTTC | CASSLEYYEQYF
TRBD1 | TRBJ2-3 | TRBV27 | NA | TGTGCCAGCAGGATCGGACAGGGGGTGACAGATACGCAGTATTTT | CASRIGQGVTDTQYF
NA | TRBJ1-5 | TRBV5-1 | NA | TGCGCCAGCAGCTTGGACAGTACCAATCAGCCCCAGCATTTT | CASSLDSTNQPQHF
TRBD1 | TRBJ1-5 | TRBV28 | NA | TGTGCCAGCAAGGGCAGGGGGCATCAGCCCCAGCATTTT | CASKGRGHQPQHF
TRBD1 | TRBJ1-6 | TRBV7-6 | NA | TGTGCCAGCAGCACTGGACAGGCCGCACCCCTCCACTTT | CASSTGQAAPLHF
NA | TRBJ1-1 | TRBV29-1 | NA | TGCAGCGTTGAAAGGGTGGGAAGCACTGAAGCTTTCTTT | CSVERVGSTEAFF
NA | TRBJ2-1 | TRBV5-1 | NA | TGCGCCAGCAGCGGGACTCACTACAATGAGCAGTTCTTC | CASSGTHYNEQFF
TRBD2 | TRBJ2-3 | TRBV15 | NA | TGTGCCACCAGGACCAGCCTAGCGGGGGACACTAGCACAGATACGCAGTATTTT | CATRTSLAGDTSTDTQYF
NA | TRBJ2-2 | TRBV19 | NA | TGTGCCAGTAGTATTCCCGGGGACACCGGGGAGCTGTTTTTT | CASSIPGDTGELFF
TRBD2 | TRBJ2-1 | TRBV4-1 | NA | TGCGCCAGCAGCCACCGCGTATCTACGAGCGGGAGGTCTGATGAGCAGTTCTTC | CASSHRVSTSGRSDEQFF
TRBD1 | TRBJ1-3 | TRBV5-5 | NA | TGTGCCAGCAGCTTAACAGGGGGCTTTTTAGGAAACACCATATATTTT | CASSLTGGFLGNTIYF
NA | TRBJ1-6 | TRBV7-2 | few | TGTGCCAGCAGCTTATCGGATTCACCCCTCCACTTT | CASSLSDSPLHF
NA | TRBJ2-2 | TRBV5-8 | few | TGTGCCAGCAGCTCGCAGGCGAACACCGGGGAGCTGTTTTTT | CASSSQANTGELFF
TRBD2 | TRBJ2-3 | TRBV11-3 | NA | TGTGCCAGCAGCCTAAGACTAGCGGGAGCGGATACGCAGTATTTT | CASSLRLAGADTQYF
NA | TRBJ2-1 | TRBV5-1 | NA | TGCGCCAGCAGCTTGGCCTCCAGCCAGACCCACTCCTACAATGAGCAGTTCTTC | CASSLASSQTHSYNEQFF
NA | TRBJ1-2 | TRBV6-1 | NA | TGTGCCAGCAGCCCCGACAGAAGCTATGGCTACACCTTC | CASSPDRSYGYTF
NA | TRBJ2-5 | TRBV13 | NA | TGTGCCAGCAGCTCCAGGGCGCAGGGCCAAGAGACCCAGTACTTC | CASSSRAQGQETQYF
NA | TRBJ1-5 | TRBV9 | NA | TGTGCCAGCAGCAACGAGGGGCAGGGTGGTCAGCCCCAGCATTTT | CASSNEGQGGQPQHF
NA | TRBJ1-5 | TRBV19 | few | TGTGCCAGTAGTATAGAGGGCGATTATAGCAATCAGCCCCAGCATTTT | CASSIEGDYSNQPQHF
TRBD1 | TRBJ1-2 | TRBV19 | NA | TGTGCCAGTAGGCCCGACAGGGATCAGGGCTACACCTTC | CASRPDRDQGYTF
NA | TRBJ1-1 | TRBV5-1 | NA | TGCGCCAGCAGCTTGTTAAGAGGGGACACTGAAGCTTTCTTT | CASSLLRGDTEAFF
NA | TRBJ1-1 | TRBV5-1 | NA | TGCGCCAGCAGCTTGGGGGGATCAGGGAGGACTCTGTCTGAAGCTTTCTTT | CASSLGGSGRTLSEAFF
NA | TRBJ2-7 | TRBV29-1 | NA | TGCAGCGTTGCCGGGACAAGTGGAGAGCAGTACTTC | CSVAGTSGEQYF
NA | TRBJ2-3 | TRBV11-3 | NA | TGTGCCAGCAGCTTAAGTTTCGCTAGCACAGATACGCAGTATTTT | CASSLSFASTDTQYF
NA | TRBJ2-1 | TRBV4-1 | NA | TGCGCCAGCAGCCAAGTATCGGCGACTGCCTACAATGAGCAGTTCTTC | CASSQVSATAYNEQFF
NA | TRBJ1-2 | TRBV6-5 | once | TGTGCCAGCAGTTCTTACAGGGAGAACTATGGCTACACCTTC | CASSSYRENYGYTF
NA | TRBJ1-1 | TRBV10-1 | NA | TGCGCCAGCAGTGAGTCCTCCGGGTCCCCTGAAGCTTTCTTT | CASSESSGSPEAFF
NA | TRBJ1-5 | TRBV6-1 | NA | TGTGCCAGCATCGAAGCCGAGGTCAGCTATAGCAATCAGCCCCAGCATTTT | CASIEAEVSYSNQPQHF
TRBD2 | TRBJ2-7 | TRBV6-5 | NA | TGTGCCAGCAGCCCAACTAGCGGAACCTACGAGCAGTACTTC | CASSPTSGTYEQYF
NA | TRBJ1-2 | TRBV27 | NA | TGTGCCAGCAGTTCCGGGGCAGGGATGGGGTCTGGTGGCTACACCTTC | CASSSGAGMGSGGYTF
NA | TRBJ1-3 | TRBV4-1 | NA | TGCGCCAGCAGCCAAGATTTAGCCAACACCATATATTTT | CASSQDLANTIYF
TRBD1 | TRBJ2-7 | TRBV5-1 | NA | TGCGCCAGCAGCTTGCGGGGACAGGGGGCGGGGGAGCAGTACTTC | CASSLRGQGAGEQYF
NA | TRBJ2-7 | TRBV18 | NA | TGTGCCAGCTCACCAGATAGGGGCCCGTCCTACGAGCAGTACTTC | CASSPDRGPSYEQYF
TRBD2 | TRBJ2-3 | TRBV10-3 | NA | TGTGCCATCAGTGGGGGGCTAGCGGGCCCAGATACGCAGTATTTT | CAISGGLAGPDTQYF
NA | TRBJ2-1 | TRBV6-1 | NA | TGTGCCAGCAGCCTGACAGCATACAATGAGCAGTTCTTC | CASSLTAYNEQFF
NA | TRBJ1-5 | TRBV5-1 | NA | TGCGCCAGCAGCTTGGTCATTAGCAATCAGCCCCAGCATTTT | CASSLVISNQPQHF
NA | TRBJ1-1 | TRBV6-5 | NA | TGTGCCAGCAGTTTGGACACGACGGAAGCTTTCTTT | CASSLDTTEAFF
TRBD2 | TRBJ2-7 | TRBV30 | NA | TGTGCCTGGAGCAAACTAGCGGGAGGTGAGCAGTACTTC | CAWSKLAGGEQYF
TRBD2 | TRBJ2-5 | TRBV19 | NA | TGTGCCAGTAGTATCGGGGGGGGAGTTGGAGAAGAGACCCAGTACTTC | CASSIGGGVGEETQYF